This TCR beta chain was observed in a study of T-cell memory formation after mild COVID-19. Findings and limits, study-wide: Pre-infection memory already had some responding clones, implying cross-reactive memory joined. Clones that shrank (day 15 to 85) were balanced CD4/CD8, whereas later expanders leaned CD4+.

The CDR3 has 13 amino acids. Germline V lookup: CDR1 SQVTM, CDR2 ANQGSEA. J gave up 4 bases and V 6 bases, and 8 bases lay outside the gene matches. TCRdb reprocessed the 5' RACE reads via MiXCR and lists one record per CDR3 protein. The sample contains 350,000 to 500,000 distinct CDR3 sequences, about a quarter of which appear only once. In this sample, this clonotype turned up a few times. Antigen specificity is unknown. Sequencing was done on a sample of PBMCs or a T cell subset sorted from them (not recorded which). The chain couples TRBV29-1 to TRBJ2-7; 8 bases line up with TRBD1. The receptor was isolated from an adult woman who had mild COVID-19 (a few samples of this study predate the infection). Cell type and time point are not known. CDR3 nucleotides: TGCAGCGTGTCGACAGGGGAGGTATACGAGCAGTACTTC. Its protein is CSVSTGEVYEQYF.